Sequencing of this T cell receptor (beta chain) was carried out in a study of control samples from healthy donors and cancer patients. The V gene's germline CDR1 is MGHDK and CDR2 SYGVNS. Trimming removed 3 bases at V and 5 bases at J, with 13 bases between. The CDR3 consists of 14 residues. The sample holds one count of this clone. The assay was immunoSEQ multiplex PCR, and TCRdb's table has in-frame clones only and misses some. The table records approximately 100,000 clones, about nine tenths of them present only once. The sequence derives from a woman aged 18-29 years in good health. The material sequenced was blood. V usage is TRBV25-1 and J usage is TRBJ1-2; D gene uncertain. CDR3 nucleotides: TGTGCCAGCAGTGATCCGAATTCCTTTTATGGCTACACCTTC. It encodes CASSDPNSFYGYTF.